These 12 T cell receptor beta chains were sequenced from one sample in a study of blood T cells in healthy people across ages. Then a second PCR, running roughly 6 to 12 cycles, was carried out with a sample-barcoded 5' primer and a J-beta primer mix. Via MiXCR, TCRdb re-called the 5' RACE reads, giving one row per CDR3 protein. Seen here are 1,800,000 or so distinct CDR3 sequences, about 39% observed once, and the top ten hold more than 20%. The material sequenced was blood. These TCRs come from a human donor in good health.

The chain recombines TRBV12-3 or TRBV12-4 with TRBJ1-5; unclear D gene. The length of the CDR3 is 14 residues. Trimming pared 0 bases from V and 5 bases from J, leaving 8 bases between. The CDR3 region has the DNA TGTGCCAGCAGTTTAGCGCGGTCCGATCAGCCCCAGCATTTT. Protein: CASSLARSDQPQHF.

This clonotype was seen more than once but under ten times. The chain uses TRBV27 and TRBJ2-7; 8 bases are a match to TRBD1. Germline values: CDR1 MNHEY, CDR2 SMNVEV (reference sequence). J gave up 8 bases and V 2 bases, and 11 bases lay outside the gene matches. This CDR3 comprises 15 residues. CDR3 in amino acids: CASSLGAGGSVKQYF. The CDR3 DNA reads TGTGCCAGCAGTTTAGGGGCAGGGGGCTCCGTCAAGCAGTACTTC.

The V gene is TRBV9, the J gene TRBJ2-3; D call uncertain. Germline lookup yields CDR1 SGDLS and CDR2 YYNGEE. V was clipped by 0 bases and J by 2 bases, with 13 bases between them. The CDR3 has 16 residues. The CDR3 sequence: CASSVDGPINTDTQYF. In nucleotides, the CDR3 is TGTGCCAGCAGCGTAGACGGACCCATAAACACAGATACGCAGTATTTT. Full variable domain (outside the CDR3, taken from reference TRBV9 and TRBJ2-3): DSGVTQTPKHLITATGQRVTLRCSPRSGDLSVYWYQQSLDQGLQFLIQYYNGEERAKGNILERFSAQQFPDLHSELNLSSLELGDSALYFCASSVDGPINTDTQYFGPGTRLTVL.

The rearrangement uses TRBV6-5 and TRBJ2-7; 14 nucleotides line up with TRBD2. The V gene end was trimmed by 4 bases and the J gene end by 6 bases; junction bases not matched to a gene: 11. Germline-derived CDR1 and CDR2 are MNHEY and SVGAGI. CDR3 size: 17 residues. CDR3 sequence reads: CASSFGTSGSIEVEQYF. DNA for the CDR3: TGTGCCAGCAGTTTCGGGACTAGCGGGAGTATTGAGGTCGAGCAGTACTTC.

The rearrangement uses TRBV7-6 and TRBJ2-7, with D unresolved. Germline V gives CDR1 SGHVS, CDR2 FNYEAQ. Trimming removed 4 bases at V and 3 bases at J, with 10 bases between. The CDR3 extends over 13 amino acids. The CDR3 bases are TGTGCCAGCAGCTCCAATGGTCTCTACGAGCAGTACTTC. Residues: CASSSNGLYEQYF.

The chain joins TRBV20-1 to TRBJ1-2; TRBD1 might be the D (6 bases). V lost 2 bases, J lost 7 bases, and 20 bases lay in between. The germline gives CDR1 DFQATT, CDR2 SNEGSKA (reference sequence). The CDR3 has 15 amino acids. CDR3 DNA: TGCAGTGCTAGATCCAGTGAGACAGGTGGTATTGGCTACACCTTC. Protein product: CSARSSETGGIGYTF.

This chain uses TRBV7-7 with TRBJ2-3; D is perhaps TRBD1 (5 bases). Trimming removed 5 bases at V and 4 bases at J, with 16 bases between. Germline CDR1 reads SSHAT; CDR2 reads FNYEAQ (reference sequence). The length of the CDR3 is 15 residues. The CDR3 is CASSPTGFQSDTQYF. The CDR3, as DNA: TGTGCCAGCAGCCCTACAGGTTTCCAGTCAGATACGCAGTATTTT.

DNA of the CDR3: TGTGCCAGCAGCCAAGATGGGACGTTTCGGAATGAGCAGTTCTTC. Translating gives CASSQDGTFRNEQFF. This chain joins TRBV4-2 and TRBJ2-1, with D perhaps assigned TRBD1 or TRBD2 (5 bases each). The length of the CDR3 is 15 residues. Germline CDR1 is LGHNA and CDR2 is YNFKEQ. V shed 0 bases and J shed 7 bases, with 13 bases lying between them.

V and J are TRBV20-1 and TRBJ1-2; no clear D. Germline CDR1 DFQATT, CDR2 SNEGSKA (reference sequence). V lost 0 bases and J lost 2, with 10 bases in between. This CDR3 has 14 residues. This chain's CDR3 is CSARDLRFNYGYTF. The DNA for the CDR3 is TGCAGTGCTAGAGATTTAAGGTTCAACTATGGCTACACCTTC.

V is TRBV6-1 and J is TRBJ1-5; no clear D gene. V lost 3 bases to trimming and J lost 5 bases, with 8 bases between them. The CDR3 has 13 amino acids. Per the germline V gene, CDR1 is MNHNS and CDR2 is SASEGT. The CDR3 loop is CASSDRWDQPQHF. The CDR3 bases are TGTGCCAGCAGTGACCGGTGGGATCAGCCCCAGCATTTT.

V is TRBV5-1 and J is TRBJ2-3; D is unclear. Per germline, CDR1 SGHRS and CDR2 YFSETQ. Trimming took 3 bases from V and 1 from J, leaving 12 bases between them. The CDR3 consists of 15 residues. CDR3 in DNA: TGCGCCAGCAGCTGGGCCTTGGTGGGCACAGATACGCAGTATTTT. Translating it yields CASSWALVGTDTQYF.

This chain joins TRBV7-9 and TRBJ1-2; no clear D. The CDR3 length is 13 residues. The V gene's germline CDR1 is SEHNR and CDR2 FQNEAQ (reference sequence). V was cut by 4 bases and J by 8 bases, with 14 bases left in between. DNA of the CDR3: TGTGCCAGCAGCTCCCCTCGCAACAACGGCTACACCTTC. Translation gives CASSSPRNNGYTF.